The next 7 T cell receptor beta chains were all read from a single sample in a study of CD8 T cells in Susac syndrome. Reverse transcription used roughly 0.45 to 1 ug RNA and random hexamers. TCRdb fed the immunoSEQ multiplex PCR reads into MiXCR, producing one record per CDR3 protein. The repertoire holds roughly 120,000 distinct CDR3 sequences, with more than 90% as singletons. Sequencing was performed on CD4+ T cells from PBMCs. Every receptor here comes from a human donor in good health.

This clonotype was seen a single time. This rearrangement joins TRBV6-6 to TRBJ2-1, with 7 bases matching TRBD2. The germline gives CDR1 MNHNY, CDR2 SVGAGI (reference sequence). The CDR3 runs 14 residues. Trimming at V came to 4 bases and at J to 2 bases, leaving 2 bases not matched to a gene. The CDR3 is CASSLGLPYNEQFF. The CDR3, as DNA: TGTGCCAGCAGTTTGGGACTACCCTACAATGAGCAGTTCTTC.

V is TRBV13 and J is TRBJ2-7; 9 positions agree with TRBD2. This CDR3 is 17 amino acids long. Germline V gene sequence: CDR1 PRHDT, CDR2 FYEKMQ (reference sequence). Unmatched junction bases numbered 12, after V lost 3 bases and J lost 3 bases. In nucleotides, the CDR3 is TGTGCCAGCAGCTTCAGTGCGGGAGGGCAGCCTGGCTACGAGCAGTACTTC. This encodes CASSFSAGGQPGYEQYF.

The rearrangement uses TRBV2 and TRBJ1-2; TRBD1 agrees at 7 bases. With V trimmed by 9 bases and J by 8 bases, 18 bases remained unmatched. The germline gives CDR1 SNHLY, CDR2 FYNNEI. This CDR3 contains 15 residues. CDR3 bases: TGTGCCAGTAAAGAGCTTCGACAGGGACTGAACGGCTACACCTTC. Residues: CASKELRQGLNGYTF.

This chain connects TRBV29-1 to TRBJ2-1; the match to TRBD2 covers 9 bases. The junction had 3 bases not matched to a gene; V was cut back by 3 bases and J by 6 bases. There are 13 residues in the CDR3. Germline lookup yields CDR1 SQVTM and CDR2 ANQGSEA. DNA for the CDR3: TGCAGCGTTGAGGGACTAGCTATCAATGAGCAGTTCTTC. The encoded protein is CSVEGLAINEQFF.

A single count supports this clonotype. This chain connects TRBV7-9 to TRBJ1-4; no firm D call. The germline V gene encodes CDR1 SEHNR and CDR2 FQNEAQ (reference sequence). The V gene lost 5 bases and the J gene lost 6 bases, with 10 bases spanning the gap. The CDR3 runs 13 residues. CDR3 region: CASSRDSYEKLFF. The CDR3 DNA reads as TGTGCCAGCAGCCGAGATTCTTATGAAAAACTGTTTTTT.

This sequence joins TRBV30 and TRBJ2-1; D gene ambiguous. Between the trimmed V and J ends, which lost 8 bases and 0 bases, there was a span of 17 bases. The CDR3 extends over 15 amino acids. Looked up from germline, CDR1 is GTSNPN and CDR2 is SVGIG (reference sequence). CDR3 DNA sequence: TGTGCCCAGTCAAAGGGCCCAGACTCCTACAATGAGCAGTTCTTC. Its translation: CAQSKGPDSYNEQFF.

The chain has TRBV7-9 and TRBJ1-1, with D maybe TRBD1 (5 bases). Trimming took 4 bases from V and 3 from J, leaving 15 bases between them. The germline V gene encodes CDR1 SEHNR and CDR2 FQNEAQ (reference sequence). This CDR3 contains 15 residues. In nucleotides, the CDR3 is TGTGCCAGCAGCTCCTGGAGGGGATTGGACACTGAAGCTTTCTTT. Translated: CASSSWRGLDTEAFF.